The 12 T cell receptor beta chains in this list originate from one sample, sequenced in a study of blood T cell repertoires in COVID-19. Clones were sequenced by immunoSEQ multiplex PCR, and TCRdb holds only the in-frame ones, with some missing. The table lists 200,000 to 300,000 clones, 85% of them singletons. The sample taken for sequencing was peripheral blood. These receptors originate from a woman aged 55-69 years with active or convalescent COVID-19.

CDR3 nucleotides: TGTGCCAGCAGTCCCGCCCTAGGTCTCGAAAGTGAAAAACTGTTTTTT. Its translation: CASSPALGLESEKLFF. V is TRBV5-4 and J is TRBJ1-4; D uncertain. CDR3 size: 16 residues. The V end lost 5 bases, the J end lost 7 bases, and 21 bases lay between the germline ends. CDR1 and CDR2 (germline): SGHNT, YYREEE (reference sequence).

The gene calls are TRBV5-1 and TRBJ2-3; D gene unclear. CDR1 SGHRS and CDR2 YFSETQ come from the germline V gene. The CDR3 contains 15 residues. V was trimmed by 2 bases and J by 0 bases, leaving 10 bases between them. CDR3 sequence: CASSFGDGSTDTQYF. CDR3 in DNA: TGCGCCAGCAGCTTCGGCGACGGGAGCACAGATACGCAGTATTTT.

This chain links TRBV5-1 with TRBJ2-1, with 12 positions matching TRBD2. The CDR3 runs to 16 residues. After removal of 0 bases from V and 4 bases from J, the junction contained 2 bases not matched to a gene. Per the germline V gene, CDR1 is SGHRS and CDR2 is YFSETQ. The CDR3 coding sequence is TGCGCCAGCAGCTTGGAACTAGCGGGAGGATACAATGAGCAGTTCTTC. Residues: CASSLELAGGYNEQFF.

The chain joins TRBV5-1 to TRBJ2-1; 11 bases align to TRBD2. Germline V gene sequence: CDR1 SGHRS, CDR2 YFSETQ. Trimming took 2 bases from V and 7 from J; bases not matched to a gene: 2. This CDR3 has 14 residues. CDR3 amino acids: CASSFSGRENEQFF. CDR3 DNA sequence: TGCGCCAGCAGCTTTAGCGGGAGGGAGAATGAGCAGTTCTTC.

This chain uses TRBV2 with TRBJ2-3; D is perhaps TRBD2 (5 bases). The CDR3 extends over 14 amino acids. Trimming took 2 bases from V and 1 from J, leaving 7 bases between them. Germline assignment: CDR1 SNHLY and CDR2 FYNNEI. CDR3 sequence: CASSERGGTDTQYF. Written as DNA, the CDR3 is TGTGCCAGCAGTGAACGGGGAGGCACAGATACGCAGTATTTT.

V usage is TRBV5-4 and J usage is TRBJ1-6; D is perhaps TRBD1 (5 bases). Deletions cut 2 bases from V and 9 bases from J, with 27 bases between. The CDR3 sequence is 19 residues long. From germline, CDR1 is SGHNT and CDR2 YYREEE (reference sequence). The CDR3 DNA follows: TGTGCCAGCAGCTTCACATCGGAACAGGTACCAATTTTGACTTCACCCCTCCACTTT. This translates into CASSFTSEQVPILTSPLHF.

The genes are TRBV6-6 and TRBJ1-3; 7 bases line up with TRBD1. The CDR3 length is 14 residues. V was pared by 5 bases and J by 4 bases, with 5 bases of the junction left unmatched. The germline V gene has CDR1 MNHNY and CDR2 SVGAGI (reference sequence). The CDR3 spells CASSQGGSGNTIYF. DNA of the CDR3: TGTGCCAGCAGTCAAGGGGGCTCAGGAAACACCATATATTTT.

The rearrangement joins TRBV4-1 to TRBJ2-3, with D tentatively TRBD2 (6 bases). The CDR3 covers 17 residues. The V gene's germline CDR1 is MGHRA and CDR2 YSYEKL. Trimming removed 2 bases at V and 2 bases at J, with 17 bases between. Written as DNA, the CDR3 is TGCGCCAGCAGCCAATTAACGGGGGTGTATTCCACAGATACGCAGTATTTT. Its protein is CASSQLTGVYSTDTQYF.

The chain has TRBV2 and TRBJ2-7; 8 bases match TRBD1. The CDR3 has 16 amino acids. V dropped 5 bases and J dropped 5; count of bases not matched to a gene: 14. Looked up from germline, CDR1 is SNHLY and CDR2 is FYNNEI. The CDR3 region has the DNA TGTGCCAGCAGTATCGATCAGGGGGCATTATCTGACGAGCAGTACGTC. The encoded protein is CASSIDQGALSDEQYV.

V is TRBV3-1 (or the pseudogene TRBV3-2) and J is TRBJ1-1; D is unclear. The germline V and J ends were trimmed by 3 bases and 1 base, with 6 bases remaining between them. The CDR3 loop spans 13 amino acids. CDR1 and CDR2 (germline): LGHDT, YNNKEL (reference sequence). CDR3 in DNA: TGTGCCAGCAGCCAGCACAAGAACACTGAAGCTTTCTTT. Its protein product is CASSQHKNTEAFF.

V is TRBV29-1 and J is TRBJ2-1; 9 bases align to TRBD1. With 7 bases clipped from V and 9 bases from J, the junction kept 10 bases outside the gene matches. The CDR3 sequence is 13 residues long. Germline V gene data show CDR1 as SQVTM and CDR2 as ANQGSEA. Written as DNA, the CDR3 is TGCAGCGGTCGGCAAACAGGGGGCAGTGAGCAGTTCTTC. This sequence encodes CSGRQTGGSEQFF.

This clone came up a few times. The CDR3 nucleotides read TGTGCCAGCAGCTTGAGGCCCCAGGTATCGGGCACAGATACGCAGTATTTT. This codes for CASSLRPQVSGTDTQYF. V usage is TRBV5-4 and J usage is TRBJ2-3; no clear D gene. With 1 base removed from V and 1 base from J, the gap between germline ends came to 16 bases. Per germline, CDR1 SGHNT and CDR2 YYREEE (reference sequence). The CDR3 covers 17 residues.